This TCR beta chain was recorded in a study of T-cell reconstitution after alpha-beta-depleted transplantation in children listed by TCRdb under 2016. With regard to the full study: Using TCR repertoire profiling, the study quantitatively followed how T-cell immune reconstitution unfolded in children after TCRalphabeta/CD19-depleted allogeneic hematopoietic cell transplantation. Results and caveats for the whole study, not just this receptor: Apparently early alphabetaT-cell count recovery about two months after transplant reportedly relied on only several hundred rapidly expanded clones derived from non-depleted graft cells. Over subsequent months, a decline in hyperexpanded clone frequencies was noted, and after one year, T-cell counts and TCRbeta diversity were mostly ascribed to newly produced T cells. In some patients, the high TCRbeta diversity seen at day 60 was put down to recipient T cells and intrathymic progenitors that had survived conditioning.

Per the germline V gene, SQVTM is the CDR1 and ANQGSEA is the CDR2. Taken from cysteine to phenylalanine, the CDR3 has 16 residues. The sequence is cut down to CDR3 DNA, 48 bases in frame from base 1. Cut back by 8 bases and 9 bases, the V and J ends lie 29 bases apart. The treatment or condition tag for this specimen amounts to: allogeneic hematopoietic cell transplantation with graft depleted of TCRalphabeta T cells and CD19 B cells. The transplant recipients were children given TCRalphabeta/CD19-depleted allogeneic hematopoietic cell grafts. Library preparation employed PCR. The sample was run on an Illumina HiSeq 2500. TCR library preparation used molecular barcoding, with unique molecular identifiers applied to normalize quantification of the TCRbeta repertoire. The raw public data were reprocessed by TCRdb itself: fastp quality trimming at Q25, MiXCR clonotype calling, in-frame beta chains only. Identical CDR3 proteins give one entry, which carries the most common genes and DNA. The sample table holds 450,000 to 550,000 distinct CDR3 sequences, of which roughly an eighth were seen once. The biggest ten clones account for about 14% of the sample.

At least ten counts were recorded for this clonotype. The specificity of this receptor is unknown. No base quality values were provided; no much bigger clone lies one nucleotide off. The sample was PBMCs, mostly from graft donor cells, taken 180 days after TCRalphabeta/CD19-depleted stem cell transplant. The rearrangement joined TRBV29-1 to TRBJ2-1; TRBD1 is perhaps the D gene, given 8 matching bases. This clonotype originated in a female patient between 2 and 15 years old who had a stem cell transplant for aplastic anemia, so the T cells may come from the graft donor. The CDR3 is CSTPGSRGLPGGEQFF. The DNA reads TGCAGCACCCCGGGGAGCAGGGGGCTTCCGGGGGGTGAGCAGTTCTTC.